Reported below is one T cell receptor beta chain. With random hexamers, about 0.5 to 1 ug RNA was reverse transcribed. TCRdb reprocessed the immunoSEQ multiplex PCR reads via MiXCR and lists one record per CDR3 protein. The sample lists 120,000 to 150,000 distinct CDR3 sequences, 94% occurring once. V shed 2 bases and J shed 5 bases, with 6 bases lying between them. The germline V gene encodes CDR1 GTSNPN and CDR2 SVGIG (reference sequence). The CDR3 loop spans 11 amino acids. The data were taken from a study of CD8 T cells in Susac syndrome. From blood CD8+ and CD4+ T cells, TCR beta sequences were generated.

The sequence was collected from a human donor in good health. The specimen sequenced was CD8+ T cells from PBMCs. The V call is TRBV30, the J call TRBJ1-1; no firm D call. DNA of the CDR3: TGTGCCTGGAGTCTGGGAACTGAAGCTTTCTTT. It specifies CAWSLGTEAFF.